This is a list of T cell receptor beta chains from one sample in a study of technical replicates of blood from several donors. Using immunoSEQ multiplex PCR, the repertoire was profiled, and TCRdb retains in-frame clones only, with some absent. The sample lists tens of thousands of clones, 96% occurring once. The sequencing input was T cells isolated from PBMCs. These receptors were taken from a human donor in good health. CDR3s include the opening cysteine and the closing phenylalanine or tryptophan. A D gene is named only where the DNA matches it firmly. A clone size is listed for some rows: how often the clone was seen (once, few, many), or a class if it is expanded.

j_call: TRBJ1-1
v_call: TRBV19
clone_size: few
d_call: NA
cdr3_aa: CASTGGRPEAFF
cdr3_nt: TGTGCCAGTACAGGAGGGCGCCCTGAAGCTTTCTTT

j_call: TRBJ2-7
v_call: TRBV5-1
clone_size: NA
d_call: NA
cdr3_aa: CASSPELTQRSYEQYF
cdr3_nt: TGCGCCAGCAGCCCCGAATTGACACAACGCTCCTACGAGCAGTACTTC

j_call: TRBJ2-1
v_call: TRBV9
clone_size: NA
d_call: TRBD2
cdr3_aa: CASSVGSGRDNEQFF
cdr3_nt: TGTGCCAGCAGCGTGGGTAGCGGGAGGGACAATGAGCAGTTCTTC

j_call: TRBJ2-7
v_call: TRBV11-1
clone_size: NA
d_call: NA
cdr3_aa: CASSPLGRGDLEQYF
cdr3_nt: TGTGCCAGCAGCCCCCTAGGGAGGGGGGACCTCGAGCAGTACTTC

j_call: TRBJ2-3
v_call: TRBV7-9
clone_size: NA
d_call: TRBD1
cdr3_aa: CASSSGTGDLTDTQYF
cdr3_nt: TGTGCCAGCAGCTCCGGGACAGGGGACCTCACAGATACGCAGTATTTT

j_call: TRBJ2-2
v_call: TRBV19
clone_size: NA
d_call: NA
cdr3_aa: CASSAGTGELFF
cdr3_nt: TGTGCCAGTAGTGCCGGGACCGGGGAGCTGTTTTTT

j_call: TRBJ2-1
v_call: TRBV13
clone_size: NA
d_call: TRBD1
cdr3_aa: CAIDPPNRDRTYNEQFF
cdr3_nt: TGTGCCATCGACCCGCCAAATAGGGACAGGACATACAATGAGCAGTTCTTC

j_call: TRBJ1-1
v_call: TRBV7-2
clone_size: NA
d_call: NA
cdr3_aa: CASSLGTSLTGNTEAFF
cdr3_nt: TGTGCCAGCAGCCTGGGGACAAGCCTAACGGGGAACACTGAAGCTTTCTTT

j_call: TRBJ2-7
v_call: TRBV28
clone_size: NA
d_call: TRBD1
cdr3_aa: CASSLSGYRGSRYEQYF
cdr3_nt: TGTGCCAGCAGTTTATCCGGTTACAGGGGATCAAGGTACGAGCAGTACTTC

j_call: TRBJ2-7
v_call: TRBV10-3
clone_size: NA
d_call: TRBD2
cdr3_aa: CAISESMGLAGDSYEQYF
cdr3_nt: TGTGCCATCAGTGAGTCGATGGGACTAGCGGGAGACTCCTACGAGCAGTACTTC

j_call: TRBJ2-7
v_call: TRBV29-1
clone_size: NA
d_call: TRBD2
cdr3_aa: CSVEKRDYRPYEQYF
cdr3_nt: TGCAGCGTTGAAAAGCGGGACTACCGCCCCTACGAGCAGTACTTC

j_call: TRBJ2-7
v_call: TRBV7-9
clone_size: NA
d_call: NA
cdr3_aa: CASSQDYHSYEQYF
cdr3_nt: TGTGCCAGCAGCCAAGACTACCACTCCTACGAGCAGTACTTC

j_call: TRBJ2-1
v_call: TRBV9
clone_size: NA
d_call: NA
cdr3_aa: CASSVSGLSNEQFF
cdr3_nt: TGTGCCAGCAGCGTAAGCGGGCTCAGCAATGAGCAGTTCTTC

j_call: TRBJ2-1
v_call: TRBV9
clone_size: NA
d_call: NA
cdr3_aa: CASSVEGRPYNEQFF
cdr3_nt: TGTGCCAGCAGCGTAGAAGGGAGGCCGTACAATGAGCAGTTCTTC

j_call: TRBJ2-1
v_call: TRBV2
clone_size: NA
d_call: TRBD2
cdr3_aa: CASSVLAVYNEQFF
cdr3_nt: TGTGCCAGCAGTGTGCTAGCGGTTTACAATGAGCAGTTCTTC

j_call: TRBJ1-4
v_call: TRBV6-1
clone_size: NA
d_call: NA
cdr3_aa: CASSEAQWASGEKLFF
cdr3_nt: TGTGCCAGCAGTGAAGCTCAGTGGGCCAGCGGTGAAAAACTGTTTTTT

j_call: TRBJ1-1
v_call: TRBV7-3
clone_size: NA
d_call: TRBD1
cdr3_aa: CASSLGGTGAAFF
cdr3_nt: TGTGCCAGCAGCTTAGGGGGGACAGGGGCAGCTTTCTTT

j_call: TRBJ2-7
v_call: TRBV11-3
clone_size: NA
d_call: TRBD2
cdr3_aa: CASSPSGRAIHEQYF
cdr3_nt: TGTGCCAGCAGCCCTAGCGGGAGAGCGATCCACGAGCAGTACTTC

j_call: TRBJ2-3
v_call: TRBV11-3
clone_size: once
d_call: NA
cdr3_aa: CASSFFEGSTDTQYF
cdr3_nt: TGTGCCAGCAGCTTCTTTGAGGGCAGCACAGATACGCAGTATTTT

j_call: TRBJ1-1
v_call: TRBV7-3
clone_size: NA
d_call: TRBD1
cdr3_aa: CASSPDRGKEAFF
cdr3_nt: TGTGCCAGCAGCCCGGACAGGGGAAAAGAAGCTTTCTTT

j_call: TRBJ2-1
v_call: TRBV7-3
clone_size: NA
d_call: NA
cdr3_aa: CASSPLGSQSYNEQFF
cdr3_nt: TGTGCCAGCAGCCCCCTGGGGAGTCAGTCCTACAATGAGCAGTTCTTC

j_call: TRBJ2-7
v_call: TRBV5-5
clone_size: NA
d_call: TRBD2
cdr3_aa: CASSWGTSGSQEQYF
cdr3_nt: TGTGCCAGCAGCTGGGGGACTAGCGGGAGTCAAGAGCAGTACTTC

j_call: TRBJ1-1
v_call: TRBV19
clone_size: NA
d_call: NA
cdr3_aa: CASSPGTEAFF
cdr3_nt: TGTGCCAGTAGTCCCGGCACTGAAGCTTTCTTT

j_call: TRBJ2-5
v_call: TRBV6-1
clone_size: NA
d_call: NA
cdr3_aa: CASGHWRDAQETQYF
cdr3_nt: TGTGCCAGCGGCCACTGGCGGGATGCCCAAGAGACCCAGTACTTC

j_call: TRBJ2-1
v_call: TRBV2
clone_size: NA
d_call: TRBD2
cdr3_aa: CASRAGTSGTYNEQFF
cdr3_nt: TGTGCCAGCAGGGCCGGGACTAGCGGGACATACAATGAGCAGTTCTTC

j_call: TRBJ2-3
v_call: TRBV7-9
clone_size: NA
d_call: NA
cdr3_aa: CASSSPLEGRDFTDTQYF
cdr3_nt: TGTGCCAGCAGCTCCCCTTTGGAGGGGCGGGATTTCACAGATACGCAGTATTTT

j_call: TRBJ2-7
v_call: TRBV5-1
clone_size: NA
d_call: NA
cdr3_aa: CASSLDGGGYEQYF
cdr3_nt: TGCGCCAGCAGCTTGGATGGCGGTGGATACGAGCAGTACTTC